This T cell receptor (beta chain) was recorded in a study of shared clonotypes between healthy human individuals. Study-wide background: The composition of the donors was a couple of women and a few men aged 18 to 49. Each donor had three CD4 naive, three CD4 memory, two CD8 naive and one CD8 memory plate.

Profiled with immunoSEQ multiplex PCR; TCRdb holds only in-frame clones, not every one. The sample includes approximately 1.5 million clones, around 98% of them seen just once. All the donors were Caucasian adults who lived in Nashville, Tennessee. Negatively enriched CD4+ T cells were divided by CD45RA into naive and memory. The CDR3 length is 16 residues. Losses at the gene ends were 1 base for V and 4 bases for J; bases not matched to a gene: 8. CDR1 and CDR2 from the germline V gene are MNHEY and SMNVEV (reference sequence). The chain combines TRBV27 with TRBJ2-3, with TRBD2 identical over 7 bases. The sample taken for sequencing was naive CD4+ T cells sorted from blood. Subset of the sample: CD45RA+ positively selected. This TCR was sampled from a man aged 30 to 45 in good health. CDR3 protein: CASSLWYAGDSDTQYF. In DNA, the CDR3 is TGTGCCAGCAGTTTATGGTACGCGGGAGACTCAGATACGCAGTATTTT.